The source of this TCR beta chain is a study of Ad26.COV2.S vaccination and SARS-CoV-2 variants (dated by TCRdb to the early 2020s). About the investigation overall: Donors in the vaccine arm were drawn from COV1001, a multicentre, randomized, double-blind, placebo-controlled phase I-IIa trial testing Ad26.COV2.S in healthy adults. The TCR-sequenced set comprised around 30 samples: some 20 Ad26.COV2.S vaccine recipients, 5 placebo recipients and 8 SARS-CoV-2 convalescent individuals. Trial participants were randomized into five groups of five, in which low-dose or high-dose Ad26.COV2.S was given once or twice, or placebo was given on both occasions. Sequencing of the TCRbeta repertoire served to evaluate the specificity and breadth of SARS-CoV-2-reactive T cell receptors following Ad26.COV2.S vaccination. Blinding of investigators to trial group allocation was maintained during experiments and outcome assessment. Ad26.COV2.S was administered intramuscularly at a dose of 5x10^10 or 1x10^11 viral particles, either as one shot or as two shots given 56 days apart.

Germline trimming amounts to 10 bases on V and 3 bases on J, with 7 as the count of junction bases outside the gene matches. Via the germline V gene (reference sequence), CDR1 is SEHNR and CDR2 FQNEAQ. Including cysteine and phenylalanine, the CDR3 has 13 amino acids. The CDR3 DNA has 39 bases and is translated from base 1. General findings and caveats noted by the study authors: Substantial breadth of spike-specific CD8+ and CD4+ T cell responses was reported after vaccination. Vaccine and placebo recipients had similar non-spike TCR breadth, a finding consistent with the vaccine containing only spike. It was noted by the authors that total T cell responses may have been underestimated by the TCR breadth and depth analyses. Spike-specific TCR breadth was higher in Ad26.COV2.S recipients than in placebo recipients (P = 0.0014). The study was not powered to compare responses between vaccine doses or regimens.

Notes on this clone: The antigen it recognizes is unknown. Per-base qualities were not stored, and no clone one base away is much larger.

The treatment or condition label here, explained by the study, means: around 19 received Ad26.COV2.S at low or high dose, single or two shots; several received placebo; per-sample allocation not given. Repertoires of vaccine and placebo recipients were sequenced from samples collected on day 63 after the first injection. In Cohort 1b, around 23 adults aged 18-55 years were enrolled at a single site in Boston, USA, between 29 July and 7 August 2020. Ad26.COV2.S was a replication-incompetent adenovirus type 26 vector expressing a prefusion-stabilized SARS-CoV-2 spike protein from the original Wuhan strain. The immunoSEQ Assay was the method used to sequence TCRbeta CDR3 regions. After extraction, genomic DNA underwent amplification by bias-controlled multiplex PCR, followed by high-throughput sequencing. The paper's data handling went like this. To quantify the absolute abundance of each unique TCRbeta CDR3 region, sequences were collapsed and filtered. T cell fraction was estimated by normalizing TCRbeta template counts to usable DNA, with usable DNA measured through amplification of reference genes found in all nucleated cells. Repertoire TCRs were annotated as SARS-CoV-2-specific by exact matching of V gene, CDR3 amino acid sequence and J gene to a known reactive TCR set. MIRA supplied the reference SARS-CoV-2 TCR set, which was filtered for enrichment in COVID-19-positive ImmuneCODE repertoires so that public or cross-reactive TCRs were removed. Using the MIRA antigens, annotated TCRs were further analysed by specific ORF or by position within an ORF. Depth was the summed frequency of annotated unique rearrangements, while breadth was defined as annotated unique rearrangements over total unique productive rearrangements. Two-sided Wilcoxon rank-sum tests were used to compare TCR breadth between groups. Held by TCRdb, this immuneACCESS table contains in-frame sequences only and omits some clones. Under half of the omission traces to an unresolved V gene where checked; the cause of the rest is unknown. That table supplies the V and J calls and clone size; D and trimming were determined from the DNA. The sample table records some 420,000 clones; 88% of these occur just once. The ten largest clones capture 3.6% of the sample.

The TCR sequence derives from a person between 18 and 65 years old who received the Ad26.COV2.S COVID-19 vaccine or a placebo. This sample comprised peripheral blood, obtained in a trial of Ad26.COV2.S vaccine versus placebo. This sequence uses TRBV7-9 and TRBJ1-2, with TRBD1 identical over 8 junction bases. The bases read TGTGCCACCTCAGGGGGCTTACACTATGGCTACACCTTC. Its translation reads: CATSGGLHYGYTF.